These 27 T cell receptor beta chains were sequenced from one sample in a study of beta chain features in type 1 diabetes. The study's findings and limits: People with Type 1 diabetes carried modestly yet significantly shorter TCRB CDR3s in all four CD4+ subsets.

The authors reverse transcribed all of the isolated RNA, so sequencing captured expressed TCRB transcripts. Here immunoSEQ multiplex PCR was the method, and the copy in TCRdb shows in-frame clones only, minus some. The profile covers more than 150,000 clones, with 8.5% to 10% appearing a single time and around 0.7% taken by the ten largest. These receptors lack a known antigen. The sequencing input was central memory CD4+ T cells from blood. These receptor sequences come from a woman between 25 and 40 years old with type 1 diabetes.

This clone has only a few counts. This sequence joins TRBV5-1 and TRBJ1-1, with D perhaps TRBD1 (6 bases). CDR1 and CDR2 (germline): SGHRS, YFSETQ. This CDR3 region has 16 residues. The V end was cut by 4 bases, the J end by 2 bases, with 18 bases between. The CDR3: CASSDRYGQTNTEAFF. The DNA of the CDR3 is TGCGCCAGCAGCGATCGATACGGACAGACCAACACTGAAGCTTTCTTT.

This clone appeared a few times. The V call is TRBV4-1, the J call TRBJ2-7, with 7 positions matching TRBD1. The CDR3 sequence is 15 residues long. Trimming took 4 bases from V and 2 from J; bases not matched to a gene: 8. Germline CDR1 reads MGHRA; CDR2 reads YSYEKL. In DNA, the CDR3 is TGCGCCAGCAGCCCCAGACAGGGATGGACCTACGAGCAGTACTTC. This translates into CASSPRQGWTYEQYF.

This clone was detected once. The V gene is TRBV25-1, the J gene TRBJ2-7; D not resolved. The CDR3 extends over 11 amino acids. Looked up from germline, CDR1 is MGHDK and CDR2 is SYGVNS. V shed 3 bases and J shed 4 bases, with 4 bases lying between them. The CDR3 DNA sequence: TGTGCCAGCAGTGACGGGTACGAGCAGTACTTC. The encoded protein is CASSDGYEQYF.

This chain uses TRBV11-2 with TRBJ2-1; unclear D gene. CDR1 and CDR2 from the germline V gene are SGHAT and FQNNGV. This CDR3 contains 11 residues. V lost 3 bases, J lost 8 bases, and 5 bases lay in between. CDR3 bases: TGTGCCAGCAGCTTTAGCTATGAGCAGTTCTTC. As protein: CASSFSYEQFF.

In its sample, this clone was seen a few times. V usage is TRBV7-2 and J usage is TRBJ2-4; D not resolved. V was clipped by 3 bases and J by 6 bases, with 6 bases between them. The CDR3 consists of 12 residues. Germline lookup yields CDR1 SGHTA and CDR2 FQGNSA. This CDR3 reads CASSFQANIQYF. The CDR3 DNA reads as TGTGCCAGCAGCTTTCAGGCAAACATTCAGTACTTC.

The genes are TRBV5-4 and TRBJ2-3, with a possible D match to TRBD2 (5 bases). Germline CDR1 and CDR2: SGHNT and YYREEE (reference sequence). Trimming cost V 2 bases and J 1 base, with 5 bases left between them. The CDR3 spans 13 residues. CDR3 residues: CASSLAGTDTQYF. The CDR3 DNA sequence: TGTGCCAGCAGCTTAGCGGGCACAGATACGCAGTATTTT.

CDR3 sequence reads: CASSRRGSSGNTIYF. CDR3 DNA: TGCGCCAGCAGCCGCCGAGGGAGCTCTGGAAACACCATATATTTT. This chain links TRBV4-1 with TRBJ1-3; unclear D gene. The CDR3 length is 15 residues. Per germline, CDR1 MGHRA and CDR2 YSYEKL. Trimming removed 4 bases from V and 0 bases from J, with 10 bases in between.

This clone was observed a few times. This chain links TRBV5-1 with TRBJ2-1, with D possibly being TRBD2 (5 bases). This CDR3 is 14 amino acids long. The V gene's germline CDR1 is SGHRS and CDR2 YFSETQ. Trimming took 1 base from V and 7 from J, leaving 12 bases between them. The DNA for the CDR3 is TGCGCCAGCAGCTTGATGGGAGCTGATAATGAGCAGTTCTTC. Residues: CASSLMGADNEQFF.

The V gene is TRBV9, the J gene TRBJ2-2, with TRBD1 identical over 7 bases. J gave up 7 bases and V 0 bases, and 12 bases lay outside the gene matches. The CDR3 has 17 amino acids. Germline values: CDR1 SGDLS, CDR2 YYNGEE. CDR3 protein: CASSVDAGGSSSGELFF. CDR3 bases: TGTGCCAGCAGCGTAGACGCAGGGGGAAGCTCAAGCGGGGAGCTGTTTTTT.

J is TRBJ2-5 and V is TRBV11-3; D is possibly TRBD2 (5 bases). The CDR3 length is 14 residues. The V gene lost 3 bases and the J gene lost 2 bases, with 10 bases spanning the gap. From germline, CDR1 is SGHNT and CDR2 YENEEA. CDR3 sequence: CASSFSETQETQYF. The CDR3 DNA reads TGTGCCAGCAGCTTTAGCGAGACTCAAGAGACCCAGTACTTC.

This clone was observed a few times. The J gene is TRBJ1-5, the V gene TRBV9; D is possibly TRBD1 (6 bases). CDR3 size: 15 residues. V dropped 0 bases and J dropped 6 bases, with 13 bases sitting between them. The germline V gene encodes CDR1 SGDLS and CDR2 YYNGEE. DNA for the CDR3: TGTGCCAGCAGCGTAGACCCAGGGGAGGGTCAGCCCCAGCATTTT. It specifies CASSVDPGEGQPQHF. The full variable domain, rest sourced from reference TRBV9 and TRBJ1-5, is DSGVTQTPKHLITATGQRVTLRCSPRSGDLSVYWYQQSLDQGLQFLIQYYNGEERAKGNILERFSAQQFPDLHSELNLSSLELGDSALYFCASSVDPGEGQPQHFGDGTRLSIL.

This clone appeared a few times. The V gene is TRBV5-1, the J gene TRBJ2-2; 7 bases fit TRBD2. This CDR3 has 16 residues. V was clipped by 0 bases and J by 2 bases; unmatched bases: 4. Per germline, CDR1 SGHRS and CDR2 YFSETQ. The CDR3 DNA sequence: TGCGCCAGCAGCTTGGTTACTAGCGCAAACACCGGGGAGCTGTTTTTT. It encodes CASSLVTSANTGELFF.

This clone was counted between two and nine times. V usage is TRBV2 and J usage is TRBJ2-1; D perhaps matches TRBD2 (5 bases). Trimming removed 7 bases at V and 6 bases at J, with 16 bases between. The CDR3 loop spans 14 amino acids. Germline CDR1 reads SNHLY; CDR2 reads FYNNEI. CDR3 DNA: TGTGCCAGCATTGAGTCTAGCTGGGGCAATGAGCAGTTCTTC. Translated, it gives CASIESSWGNEQFF.

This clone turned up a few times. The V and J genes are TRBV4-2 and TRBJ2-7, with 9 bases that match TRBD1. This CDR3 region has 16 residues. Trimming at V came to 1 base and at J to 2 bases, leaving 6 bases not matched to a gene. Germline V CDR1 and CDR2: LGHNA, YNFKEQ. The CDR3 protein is CASSQGDRVGAYEQYF. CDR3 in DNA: TGTGCCAGCAGCCAAGGGGACAGGGTCGGGGCCTACGAGCAGTACTTC.

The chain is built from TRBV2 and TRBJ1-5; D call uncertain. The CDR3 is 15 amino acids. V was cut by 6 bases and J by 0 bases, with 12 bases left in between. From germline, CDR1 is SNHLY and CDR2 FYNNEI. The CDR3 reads CASSLQSISNQPQHF. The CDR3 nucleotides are TGTGCCAGCAGCCTACAGTCTATTAGCAATCAGCCCCAGCATTTT.

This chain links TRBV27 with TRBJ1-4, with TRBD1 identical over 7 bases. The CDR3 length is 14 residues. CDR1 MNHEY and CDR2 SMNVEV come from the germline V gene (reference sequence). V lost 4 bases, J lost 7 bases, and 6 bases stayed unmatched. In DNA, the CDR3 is TGTGCCAGCAGTTCACGACAGGGTGGTGAAAAACTGTTTTTT. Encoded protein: CASSSRQGGEKLFF.

The CDR3 sequence is CASSQQVAGTAFGYGYTF. As DNA, the CDR3 is TGCGCCAGCAGCCAGCAGGTCGCGGGGACAGCCTTCGGCTATGGCTACACCTTC. The J gene is TRBJ1-2, the V gene TRBV4-1, with 7 bases fitting TRBD1. V shed 3 bases and J 4 bases; nucleotides not matched to a gene: 17. The CDR3 is made up of 18 amino acids. Germline V gives CDR1 MGHRA, CDR2 YSYEKL.

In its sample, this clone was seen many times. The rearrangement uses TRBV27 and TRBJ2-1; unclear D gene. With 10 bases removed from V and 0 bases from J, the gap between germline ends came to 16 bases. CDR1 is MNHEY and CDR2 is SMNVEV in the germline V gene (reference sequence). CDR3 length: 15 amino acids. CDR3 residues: CATKVRPSSYNEQFF. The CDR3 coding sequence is TGTGCCACCAAAGTTCGCCCGAGCTCCTACAATGAGCAGTTCTTC.

As DNA, the CDR3 is TGCGCCAGCAGCCAGGGACCGGACAGGGAAGGCACTGAAGCTTTCTTT. Amino acids: CASSQGPDREGTEAFF. This chain links TRBV4-1 with TRBJ1-1, with TRBD1 matching over 8 bases. The CDR3 totals 16 residues. Germline CDR1 reads MGHRA; CDR2 reads YSYEKL. V trimming: 3 bases; J trimming: 4 bases; junction bases outside the gene matches: 10.

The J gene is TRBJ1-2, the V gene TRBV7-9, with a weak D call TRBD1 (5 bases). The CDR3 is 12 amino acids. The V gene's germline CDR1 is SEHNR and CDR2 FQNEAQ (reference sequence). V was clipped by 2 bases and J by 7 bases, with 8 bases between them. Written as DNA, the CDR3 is TGTGCCAGCAGCTTACAGGGTGGTGGCTACACCTTC. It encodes CASSLQGGGYTF.

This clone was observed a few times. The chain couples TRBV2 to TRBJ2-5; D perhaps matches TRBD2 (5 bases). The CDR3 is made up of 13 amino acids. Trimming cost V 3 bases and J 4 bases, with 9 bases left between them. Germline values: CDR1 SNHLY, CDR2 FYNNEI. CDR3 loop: CASSDGVGETQYF. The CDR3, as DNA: TGTGCCAGCAGTGACGGGGTTGGAGAGACCCAGTACTTC.

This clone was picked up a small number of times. DNA of the CDR3: TGTGCCAGCAGCCGAAATAGGGGACAGGGAGGAACTGAAGCTTTCTTT. This translates into CASSRNRGQGGTEAFF. V and J are TRBV7-8 and TRBJ1-1; 9 bases are a match to TRBD1. Trimming removed 5 bases from V and 5 bases from J; junction bases left unmatched: 12. This CDR3 comprises 16 residues. Germline CDR1 SGHVS, CDR2 FQNEAQ.

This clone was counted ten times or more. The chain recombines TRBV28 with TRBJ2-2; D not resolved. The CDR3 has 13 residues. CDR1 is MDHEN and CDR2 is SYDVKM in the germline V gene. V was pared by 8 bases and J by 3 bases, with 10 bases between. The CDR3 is CASGPPHTGELFF. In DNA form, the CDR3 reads TGTGCCAGCGGCCCCCCGCACACCGGGGAGCTGTTTTTT.

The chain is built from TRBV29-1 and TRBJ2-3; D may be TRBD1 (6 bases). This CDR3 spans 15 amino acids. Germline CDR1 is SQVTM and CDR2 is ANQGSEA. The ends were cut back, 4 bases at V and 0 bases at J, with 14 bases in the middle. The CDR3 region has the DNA TGCAGCGTTGGAGCCCACAGGGAAAGCACAGATACGCAGTATTTT. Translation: CSVGAHRESTDTQYF.

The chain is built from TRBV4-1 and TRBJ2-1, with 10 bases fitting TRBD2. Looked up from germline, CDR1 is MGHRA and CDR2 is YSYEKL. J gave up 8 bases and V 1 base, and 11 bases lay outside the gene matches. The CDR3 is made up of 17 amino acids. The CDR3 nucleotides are TGCGCCAGCAGCCAAGCCCATCTAGCGGGAGAGGTCGATGAGCAGTTCTTC. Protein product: CASSQAHLAGEVDEQFF.

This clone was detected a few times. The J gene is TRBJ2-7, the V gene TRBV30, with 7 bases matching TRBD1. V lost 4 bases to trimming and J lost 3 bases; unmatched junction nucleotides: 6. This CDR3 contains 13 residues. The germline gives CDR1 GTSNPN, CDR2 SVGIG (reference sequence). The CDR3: CAWTKGAHYEQYF. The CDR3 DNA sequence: TGTGCCTGGACTAAGGGGGCCCACTACGAGCAGTACTTC.

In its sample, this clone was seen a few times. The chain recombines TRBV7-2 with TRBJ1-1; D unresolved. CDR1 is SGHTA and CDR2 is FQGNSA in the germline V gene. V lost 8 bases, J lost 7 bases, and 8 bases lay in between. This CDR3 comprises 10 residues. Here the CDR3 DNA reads TGTGCCAGCGGACTCGGTGAAGCTTTCTTT. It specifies CASGLGEAFF.